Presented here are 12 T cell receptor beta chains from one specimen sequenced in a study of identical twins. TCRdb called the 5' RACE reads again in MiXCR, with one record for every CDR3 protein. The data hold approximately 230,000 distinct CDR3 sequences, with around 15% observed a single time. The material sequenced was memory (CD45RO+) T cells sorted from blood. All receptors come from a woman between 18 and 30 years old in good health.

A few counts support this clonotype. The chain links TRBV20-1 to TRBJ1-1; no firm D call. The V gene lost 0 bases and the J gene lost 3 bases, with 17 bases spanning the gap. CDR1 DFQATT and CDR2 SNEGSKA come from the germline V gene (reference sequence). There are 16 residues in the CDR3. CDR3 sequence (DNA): TGCAGTGCTAGAGATTGGCGGGTGGGTCAGGACACTGAAGCTTTCTTT. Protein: CSARDWRVGQDTEAFF.

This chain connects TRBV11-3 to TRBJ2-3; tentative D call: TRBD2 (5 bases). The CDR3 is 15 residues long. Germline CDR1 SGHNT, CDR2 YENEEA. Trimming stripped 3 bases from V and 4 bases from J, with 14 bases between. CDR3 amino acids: CASSFLSGRADTQYF. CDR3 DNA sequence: TGTGCCAGCAGCTTTTTGAGCGGACGGGCAGATACGCAGTATTTT.

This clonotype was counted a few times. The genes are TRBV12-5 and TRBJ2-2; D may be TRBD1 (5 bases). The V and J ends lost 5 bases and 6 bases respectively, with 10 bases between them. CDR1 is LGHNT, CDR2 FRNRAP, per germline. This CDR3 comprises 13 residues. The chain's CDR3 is CASGTQGSGELFF. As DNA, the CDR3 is TGTGCTAGTGGTACCCAGGGTTCCGGGGAGCTGTTTTTT.

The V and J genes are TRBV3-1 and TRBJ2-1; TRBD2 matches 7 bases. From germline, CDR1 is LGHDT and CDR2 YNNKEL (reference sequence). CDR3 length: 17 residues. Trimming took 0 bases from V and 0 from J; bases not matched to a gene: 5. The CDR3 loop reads CASSQDGRGSSYNEQFF. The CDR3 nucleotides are TGTGCCAGCAGCCAAGATGGGCGGGGGAGCTCCTACAATGAGCAGTTCTTC.

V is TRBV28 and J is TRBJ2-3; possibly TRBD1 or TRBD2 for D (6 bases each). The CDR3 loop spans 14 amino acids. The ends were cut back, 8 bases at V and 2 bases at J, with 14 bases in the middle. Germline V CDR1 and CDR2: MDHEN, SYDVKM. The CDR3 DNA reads TGTGCCAGCTCCATAGGGGGGATCACAGATACGCAGTATTTT. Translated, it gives CASSIGGITDTQYF.

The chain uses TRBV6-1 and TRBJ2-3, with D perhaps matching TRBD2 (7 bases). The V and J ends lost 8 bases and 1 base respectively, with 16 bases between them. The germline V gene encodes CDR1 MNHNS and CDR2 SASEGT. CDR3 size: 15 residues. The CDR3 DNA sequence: TGTGCCAGCGGGGGGGCCACCGACCGCACAGATACGCAGTATTTT. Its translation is CASGGATDRTDTQYF.

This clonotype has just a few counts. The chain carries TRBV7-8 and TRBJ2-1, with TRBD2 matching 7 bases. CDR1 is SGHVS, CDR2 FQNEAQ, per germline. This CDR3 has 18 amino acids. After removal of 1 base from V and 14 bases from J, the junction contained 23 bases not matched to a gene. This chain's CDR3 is CASSLVPTLGGGGLGKFF. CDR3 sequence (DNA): TGTGCCAGCAGCTTAGTCCCGACCCTCGGCGGGGGTGGGCTAGGGAAGTTCTTC.

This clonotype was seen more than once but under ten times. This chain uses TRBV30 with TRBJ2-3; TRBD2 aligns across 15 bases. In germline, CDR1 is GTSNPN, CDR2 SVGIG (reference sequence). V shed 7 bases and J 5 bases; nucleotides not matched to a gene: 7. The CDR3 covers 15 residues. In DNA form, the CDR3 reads TGTGCCTCAGGACTAGCGGGAGGGCCGATAGATACGCAGTATTTT. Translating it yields CASGLAGGPIDTQYF.

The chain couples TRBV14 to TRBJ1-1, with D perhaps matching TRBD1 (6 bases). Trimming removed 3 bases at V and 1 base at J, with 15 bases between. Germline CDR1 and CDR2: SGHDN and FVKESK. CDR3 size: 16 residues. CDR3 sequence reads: CASSHKMDSSNTEAFF. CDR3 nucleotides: TGTGCCAGCAGCCATAAAATGGACAGTTCGAACACTGAAGCTTTCTTT.

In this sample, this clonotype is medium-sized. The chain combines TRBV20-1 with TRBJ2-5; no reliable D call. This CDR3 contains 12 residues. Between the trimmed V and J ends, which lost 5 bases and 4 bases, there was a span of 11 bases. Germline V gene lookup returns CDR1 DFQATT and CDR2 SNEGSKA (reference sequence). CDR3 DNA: TGCAGTGCTCGCAAGGGCCGAGAGACCCAGTACTTC. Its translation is CSARKGRETQYF.

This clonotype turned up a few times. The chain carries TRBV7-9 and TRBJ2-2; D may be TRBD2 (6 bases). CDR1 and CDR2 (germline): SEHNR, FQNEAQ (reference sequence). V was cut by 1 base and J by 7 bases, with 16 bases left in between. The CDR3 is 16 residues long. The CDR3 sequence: CASSLGLAESNGELFF. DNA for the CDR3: TGTGCCAGCAGCTTAGGGTTAGCGGAGTCGAACGGGGAGCTGTTTTTT. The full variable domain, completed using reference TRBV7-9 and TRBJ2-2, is DTGVSQNPRHKITKRGQNVTFRCDPISEHNRLYWYRQTLGQGPEFLTYFQNEAQLEKSRLLSDRFSAERPKGSFSTLEIQRTEQGDSAMYLCASSLGLAESNGELFFGEGSRLTVL.

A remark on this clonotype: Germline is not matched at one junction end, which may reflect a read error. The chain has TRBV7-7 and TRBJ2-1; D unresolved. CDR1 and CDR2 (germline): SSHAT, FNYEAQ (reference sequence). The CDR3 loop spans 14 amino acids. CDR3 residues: CASSYTQFDNEQFF. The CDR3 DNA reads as TGTGCTAGCAGCTATACACAGTTTGACAATGAGCAGTTCTTC.